Listed here are 11 T cell receptor beta chains from one sample, sequenced in a study of blood T cell repertoires in COVID-19. Libraries were prepared by immunoSEQ multiplex PCR; TCRdb keeps only in-frame clonotypes and omits some of them. The sample records about 310,000 clones, approximately 90% being singletons. Material: PBMCs or T cells enriched from blood (not recorded which). The receptors stem from a woman younger than 35 who had recovered from COVID-19.

This chain uses TRBV6-5 with TRBJ1-2, with 7 bases lining up with TRBD1. The CDR3 runs 15 residues. Germline V gene sequence: CDR1 MNHEY, CDR2 SVGAGI. J gave up 12 bases and V 0 bases, and 13 bases lay outside the gene matches. CDR3 sequence: CASSYSKYGTALHTF. The DNA for the CDR3 is TGTGCCAGCAGTTACTCGAAATATGGGACAGCCCTACACACCTTC.

This rearrangement joins TRBV2 to TRBJ2-1; TRBD2 agrees at 9 bases. Trimming removed 8 bases from V and 5 bases from J; junction bases left unmatched: 10. Germline V gene sequence: CDR1 SNHLY, CDR2 FYNNEI. CDR3 length equals 15 residues. CDR3 residues: CASRGAGGPHNEQFF. CDR3 DNA: TGTGCCAGCCGCGGGGCGGGAGGGCCGCACAATGAGCAGTTCTTC.

The rearrangement uses TRBV3-1 (or the pseudogene TRBV3-2) and TRBJ2-1; D might be TRBD1 (5 bases). CDR1 and CDR2 (germline): LGHDT, YNNKEL (reference sequence). V was cut by 1 base and J by 6 bases, with 10 bases left in between. This CDR3 spans 14 amino acids. Written as DNA, the CDR3 is TGTGCCAGCAGCCAAGCCAGGGCCTCCAATGAGCAGTTCTTC. Its translation is CASSQARASNEQFF.

The rearrangement uses TRBV9 and TRBJ1-1; TRBD1 might be the D (5 bases). The CDR3 has 16 amino acids. Deletions cut 0 bases from V and 0 bases from J, with 12 bases between. Germline V gene lookup returns CDR1 SGDLS and CDR2 YYNGEE. This CDR3 reads CASSVASDKLNTEAFF. CDR3 coding DNA: TGTGCCAGCAGCGTAGCTTCGGACAAGCTGAACACTGAAGCTTTCTTT.

This clone was observed a few times. The chain joins TRBV18 to TRBJ1-6; no reliable D call. CDR3 length: 14 amino acids. Trimming stripped 4 bases from V and 4 bases from J, with 8 bases between. Germline assignment: CDR1 KGHSH and CDR2 LQKENI. CDR3 sequence reads: CASSRTAYNSPLHF. The CDR3, as DNA: TGTGCCAGCTCACGTACAGCATATAATTCACCCCTCCACTTT.

The genes are TRBV19 and TRBJ1-3; tentative D call: TRBD1 (6 bases). This CDR3 spans 15 amino acids. Germline V gives CDR1 LNHDA, CDR2 SQIVND (reference sequence). V was pared by 9 bases and J by 0 bases, with 15 bases between. This CDR3 is CASRSRQASGNTIYF. DNA of the CDR3: TGTGCCAGCCGATCCCGACAGGCCTCTGGAAACACCATATATTTT.

This chain joins TRBV7-3 and TRBJ2-1, with a weak D call TRBD1 (5 bases). V dropped 6 bases and J dropped 7 bases, with 13 bases sitting between them. This CDR3 is 13 amino acids long. Germline-derived CDR1 and CDR2 are SGHTA and FQGTGA. CDR3 bases: TGTGCCAGCAGTGTCAGGGAAGGGAATGAGCAGTTCTTC. Its translation: CASSVREGNEQFF. Supplemented by reference TRBV7-3 and TRBJ2-1, the full variable domain reads GAGVSQTPSNKVTEKGKYVELRCDPISGHTALYWYRQSLGQGPEFLIYFQGTGAADDSGLPNDRFFAVRPEGSVSTLKIQRTERGDSAVYLCASSVREGNEQFFGPGTRLTVL.

This clone was counted a few times. V usage is TRBV19 and J usage is TRBJ2-7; maybe TRBD2 (6 bases). The CDR3 is 14 residues long. V shed 7 bases and J shed 3 bases, with 16 bases lying between them. CDR1 is LNHDA and CDR2 is SQIVND in the germline V gene (reference sequence). Here the CDR3 reads CASKGWQGGYEQYF. As DNA, the CDR3 is TGTGCCAGTAAAGGGTGGCAGGGAGGCTACGAGCAGTACTTC.

Only one count was recorded for this clone. The J gene is TRBJ2-2, the V gene TRBV11-2, with TRBD1 matching over 11 bases. The CDR3 is 16 amino acids. V gave up 0 bases and J gave up 8 bases; unmatched junction bases: 5. CDR1 and CDR2 (germline): SGHAT, FQNNGV. CDR3 nucleotide sequence: TGTGCCAGCAGCTTAGACTGGACAGGGGGCGAAGGGGAGCTGTTTTTT. Protein: CASSLDWTGGEGELFF.

In this sample, this clone turned up many times. V usage is TRBV15 and J usage is TRBJ2-7; TRBD1 agrees at 10 bases. The CDR3 consists of 17 residues. The ends lost 0 bases at V and 1 base at J; junction bases unmatched: 6. Germline assignment: CDR1 LNHNV and CDR2 YYDKDF (reference sequence). In DNA, the CDR3 is TGTGCCACCAGCAGAGATAGGACAGGGGGAGGGTCCTACGAGCAGTACTTC. Translation: CATSRDRTGGGSYEQYF.

The V gene is TRBV7-2, the J gene TRBJ1-4; weak D call: TRBD1 (5 bases). V gave up 1 base and J gave up 4 bases, with 10 bases separating them. This CDR3 comprises 15 residues. CDR1 is SGHTA, CDR2 FQGNSA, per germline. CDR3 sequence (DNA): TGTGCCAGCAGCTTAGGGAGGGGAGTTAATGAAAAACTGTTTTTT. Its translation is CASSLGRGVNEKLFF. Combining the CDR3 with reference TRBV7-2 and TRBJ1-4 gives the whole variable domain GAGVSQSPSNKVTEKGKDVELRCDPISGHTALYWYRQSLGQGLEFLIYFQGNSAPDKSGLPSDRFSAERTGGSVSTLTIQRTQQEDSAVYLCASSLGRGVNEKLFFGSGTQLSVL.